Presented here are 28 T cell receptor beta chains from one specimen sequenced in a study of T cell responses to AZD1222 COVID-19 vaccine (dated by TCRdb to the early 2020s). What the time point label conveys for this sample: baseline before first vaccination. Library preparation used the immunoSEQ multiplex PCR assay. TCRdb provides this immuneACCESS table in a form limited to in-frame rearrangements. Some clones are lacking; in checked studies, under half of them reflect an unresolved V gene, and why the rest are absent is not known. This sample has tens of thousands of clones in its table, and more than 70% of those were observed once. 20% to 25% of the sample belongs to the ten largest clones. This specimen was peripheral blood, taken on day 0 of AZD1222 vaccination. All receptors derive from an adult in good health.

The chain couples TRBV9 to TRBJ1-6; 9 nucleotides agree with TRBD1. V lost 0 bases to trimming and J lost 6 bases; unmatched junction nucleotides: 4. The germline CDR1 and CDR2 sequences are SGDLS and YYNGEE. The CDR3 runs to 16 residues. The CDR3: CASSVDNRGLNSPLHF. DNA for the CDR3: TGTGCCAGCAGCGTAGACAACAGGGGGCTTAATTCACCCCTCCACTTT. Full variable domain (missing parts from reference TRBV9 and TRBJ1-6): DSGVTQTPKHLITATGQRVTLRCSPRSGDLSVYWYQQSLDQGLQFLIQYYNGEERAKGNILERFSAQQFPDLHSELNLSSLELGDSALYFCASSVDNRGLNSPLHFGNGTRLTVT.

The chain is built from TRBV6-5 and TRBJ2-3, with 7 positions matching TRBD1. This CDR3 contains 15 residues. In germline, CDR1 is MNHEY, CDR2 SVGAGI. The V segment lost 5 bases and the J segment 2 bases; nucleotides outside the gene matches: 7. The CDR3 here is CASSRQGSATDTQYF. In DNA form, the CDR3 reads TGTGCCAGCAGTCGACAGGGAAGTGCCACAGATACGCAGTATTTT.

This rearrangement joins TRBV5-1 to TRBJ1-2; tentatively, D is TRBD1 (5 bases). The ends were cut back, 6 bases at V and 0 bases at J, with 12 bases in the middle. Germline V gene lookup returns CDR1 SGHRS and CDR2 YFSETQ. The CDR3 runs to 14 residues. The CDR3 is CASTREGSNYGYTF. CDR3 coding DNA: TGCGCCAGCACCAGGGAGGGGTCTAACTATGGCTACACCTTC.

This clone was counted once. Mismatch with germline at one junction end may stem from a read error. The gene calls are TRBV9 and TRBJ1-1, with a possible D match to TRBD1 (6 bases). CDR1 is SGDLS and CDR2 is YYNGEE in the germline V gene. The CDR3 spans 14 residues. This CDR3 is CASSVGGGQGGTRF. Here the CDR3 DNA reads TGTGCCAGCAGCGTAGGAGGCGGCCAAGGGGGGACCAGATTT. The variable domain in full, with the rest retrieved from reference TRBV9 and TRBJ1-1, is DSGVTQTPKHLITATGQRVTLRCSPRSGDLSVYWYQQSLDQGLQFLIQYYNGEERAKGNILERFSAQQFPDLHSELNLSSLELGDSALYFCASSVGGGQGGTRFGQGTRLTVV.

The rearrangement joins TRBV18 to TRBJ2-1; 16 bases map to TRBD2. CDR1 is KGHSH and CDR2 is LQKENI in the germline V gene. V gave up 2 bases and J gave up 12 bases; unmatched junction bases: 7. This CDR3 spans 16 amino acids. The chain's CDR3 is CASSPGEGLAGGPQFF. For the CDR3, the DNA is TGTGCCAGCTCACCAGGGGAGGGACTAGCGGGAGGGCCGCAGTTCTTC.

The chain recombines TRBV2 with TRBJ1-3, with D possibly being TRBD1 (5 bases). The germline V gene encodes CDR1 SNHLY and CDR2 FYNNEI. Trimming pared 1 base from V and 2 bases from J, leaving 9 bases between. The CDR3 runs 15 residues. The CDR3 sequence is CASSEEGSAGNTIYF. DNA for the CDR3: TGTGCCAGCAGTGAAGAGGGGAGCGCTGGAAACACCATATATTTT.

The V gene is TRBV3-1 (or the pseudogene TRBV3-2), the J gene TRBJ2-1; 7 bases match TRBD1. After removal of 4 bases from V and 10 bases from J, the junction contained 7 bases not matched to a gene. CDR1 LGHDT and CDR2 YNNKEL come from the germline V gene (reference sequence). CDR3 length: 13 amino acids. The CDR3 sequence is CASSRHRGKEQFF. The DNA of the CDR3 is TGTGCCAGCAGCCGACACAGGGGAAAGGAGCAGTTCTTC.

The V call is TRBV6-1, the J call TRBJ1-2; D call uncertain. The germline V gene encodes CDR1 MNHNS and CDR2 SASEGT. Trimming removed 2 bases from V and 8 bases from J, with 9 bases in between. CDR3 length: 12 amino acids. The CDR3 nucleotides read TGTGCCAGCAGTGAATTACGGTTCGGCTACACCTTC. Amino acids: CASSELRFGYTF.

The CDR3 region has the DNA TGTGCCAGCAGTTCGACTACCGGGGCCAACGTCCTGACTTTC. It encodes CASSSTTGANVLTF. The V call is TRBV6-5, the J call TRBJ2-6; possible D gene TRBD2, 5 bases. The length of the CDR3 is 14 residues. The V end lost 4 bases, the J end lost 4 bases, and 8 bases lay between the germline ends. Germline values: CDR1 MNHEY, CDR2 SVGAGI.

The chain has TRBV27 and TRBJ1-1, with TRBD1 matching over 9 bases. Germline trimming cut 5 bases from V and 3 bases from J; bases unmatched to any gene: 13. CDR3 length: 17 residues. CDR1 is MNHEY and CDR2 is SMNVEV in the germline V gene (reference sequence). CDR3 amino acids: CASSAPGTGFSDTEAFF. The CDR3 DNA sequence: TGTGCCAGCAGTGCACCCGGGACAGGGTTTTCTGACACTGAAGCTTTCTTT.

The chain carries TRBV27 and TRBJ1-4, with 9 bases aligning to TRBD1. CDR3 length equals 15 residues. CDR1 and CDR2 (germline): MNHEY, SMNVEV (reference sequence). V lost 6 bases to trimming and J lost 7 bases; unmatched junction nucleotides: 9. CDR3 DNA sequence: TGTGCCAGCAGGGGCATGGGACAGGGAGGTGAAAAACTGTTTTTT. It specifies CASRGMGQGGEKLFF.

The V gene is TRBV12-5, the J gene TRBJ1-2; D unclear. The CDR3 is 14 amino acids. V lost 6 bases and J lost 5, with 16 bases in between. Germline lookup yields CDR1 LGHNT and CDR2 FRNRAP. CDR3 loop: CASGSDGRVYGYTF. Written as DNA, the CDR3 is TGTGCTAGTGGCTCGGACGGGAGAGTATATGGCTACACCTTC.

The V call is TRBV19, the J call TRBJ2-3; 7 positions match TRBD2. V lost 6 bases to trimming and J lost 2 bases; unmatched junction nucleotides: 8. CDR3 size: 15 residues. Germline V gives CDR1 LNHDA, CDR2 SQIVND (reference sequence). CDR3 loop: CASSGLVTYTDTQYF. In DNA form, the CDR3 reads TGTGCCAGTAGCGGACTAGTGACGTACACAGATACGCAGTATTTT.

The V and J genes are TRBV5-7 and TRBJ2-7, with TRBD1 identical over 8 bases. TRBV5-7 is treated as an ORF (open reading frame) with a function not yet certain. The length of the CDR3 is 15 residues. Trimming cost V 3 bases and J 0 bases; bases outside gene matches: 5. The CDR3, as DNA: TGTGCCAGCAGCTGGCCGACAGGGGTCTCCTACGAGCAGTACTTC. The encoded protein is CASSWPTGVSYEQYF.

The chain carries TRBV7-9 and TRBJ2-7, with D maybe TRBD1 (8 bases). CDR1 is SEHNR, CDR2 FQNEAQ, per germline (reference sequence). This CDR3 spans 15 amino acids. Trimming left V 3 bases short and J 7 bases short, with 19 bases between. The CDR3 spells CASSFFGQGAGEQYF. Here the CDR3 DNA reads TGTGCCAGCAGCTTTTTCGGACAGGGAGCGGGAGAGCAGTACTTC.

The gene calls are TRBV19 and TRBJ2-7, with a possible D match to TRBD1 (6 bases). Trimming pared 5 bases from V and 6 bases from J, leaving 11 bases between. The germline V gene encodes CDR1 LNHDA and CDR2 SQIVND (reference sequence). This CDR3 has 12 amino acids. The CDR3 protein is CASSPTGSEQYF. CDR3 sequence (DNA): TGTGCCAGTAGTCCTACAGGGTCCGAGCAGTACTTC.

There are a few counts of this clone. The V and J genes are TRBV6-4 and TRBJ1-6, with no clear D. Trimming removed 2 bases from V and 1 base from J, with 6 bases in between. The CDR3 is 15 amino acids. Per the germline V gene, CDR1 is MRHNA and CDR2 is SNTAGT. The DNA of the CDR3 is TGTGCCAGCAGTGACGGGAGGTCCTATAATTCACCCCTCCACTTT. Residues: CASSDGRSYNSPLHF.

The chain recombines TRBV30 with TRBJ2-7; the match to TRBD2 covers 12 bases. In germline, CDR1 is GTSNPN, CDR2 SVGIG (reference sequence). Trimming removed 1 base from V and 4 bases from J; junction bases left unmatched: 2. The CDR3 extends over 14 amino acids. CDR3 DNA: TGTGCCTGGAGTGAGACTAGCGGGGGATACGAGCAGTACTTC. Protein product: CAWSETSGGYEQYF.

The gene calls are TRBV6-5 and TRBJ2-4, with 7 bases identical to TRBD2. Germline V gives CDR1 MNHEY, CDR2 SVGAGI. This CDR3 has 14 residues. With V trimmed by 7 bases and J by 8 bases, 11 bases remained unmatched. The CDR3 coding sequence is TGTGCCAGCAAAAGGGGAGGGGACGGAGACATTCAGTACTTC. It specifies CASKRGGDGDIQYF.

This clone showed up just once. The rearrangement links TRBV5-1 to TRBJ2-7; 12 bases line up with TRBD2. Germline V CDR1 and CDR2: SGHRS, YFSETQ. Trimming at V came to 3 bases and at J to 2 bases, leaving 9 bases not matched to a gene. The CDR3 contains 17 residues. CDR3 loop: CASSSPTSGGNPYEQYF. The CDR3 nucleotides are TGCGCCAGCAGCTCCCCTACTAGCGGGGGGAACCCCTACGAGCAGTACTTC.

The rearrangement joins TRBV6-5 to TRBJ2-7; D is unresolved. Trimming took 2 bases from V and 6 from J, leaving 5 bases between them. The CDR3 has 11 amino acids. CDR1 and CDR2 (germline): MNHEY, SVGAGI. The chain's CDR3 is CASSYMGEQYF. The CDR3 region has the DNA TGTGCCAGCAGTTACATGGGCGAGCAGTACTTC.

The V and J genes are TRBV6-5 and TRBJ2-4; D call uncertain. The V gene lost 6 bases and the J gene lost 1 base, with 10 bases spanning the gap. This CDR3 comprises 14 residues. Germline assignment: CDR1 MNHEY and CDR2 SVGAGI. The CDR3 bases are TGTGCCAGCAGAGATCCGGTGGCCAAAAACATTCAGTACTTC. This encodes CASRDPVAKNIQYF.

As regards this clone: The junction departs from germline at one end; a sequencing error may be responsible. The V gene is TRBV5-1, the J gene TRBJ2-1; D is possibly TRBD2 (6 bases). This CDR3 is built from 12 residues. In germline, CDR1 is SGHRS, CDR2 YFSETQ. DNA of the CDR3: TGCGCCAGCAGCTTGGCCCGGGAGACTTCAGTCTTC. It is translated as CASSLARETSVF.

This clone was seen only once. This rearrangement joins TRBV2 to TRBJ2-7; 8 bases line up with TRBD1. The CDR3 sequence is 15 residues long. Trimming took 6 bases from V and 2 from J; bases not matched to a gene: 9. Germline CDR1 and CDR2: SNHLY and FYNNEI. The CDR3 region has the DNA TGTGCCAGCAGGGACCGGGACAGGCCTACCTACGAGCAGTACTTC. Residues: CASRDRDRPTYEQYF.

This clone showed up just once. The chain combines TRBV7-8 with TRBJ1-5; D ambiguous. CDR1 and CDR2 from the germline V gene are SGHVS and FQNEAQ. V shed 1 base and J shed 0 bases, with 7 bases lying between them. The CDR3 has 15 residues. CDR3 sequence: CASSLGVGSNQPQHF. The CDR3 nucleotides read TGTGCCAGCAGCTTAGGAGTTGGTAGCAATCAGCCCCAGCATTTT.

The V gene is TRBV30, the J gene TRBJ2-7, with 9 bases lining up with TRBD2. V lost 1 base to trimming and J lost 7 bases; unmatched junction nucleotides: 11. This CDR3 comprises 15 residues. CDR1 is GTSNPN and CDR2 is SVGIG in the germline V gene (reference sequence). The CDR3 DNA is TGTGCCTGGAGTGACGGGGGTAGCGGGAGTGAGGAGCAGTACTTC. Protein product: CAWSDGGSGSEEQYF.

Here the CDR3 DNA reads TGTGCCAGCAGCTTAATTCTAGGTAGTGAGCAGTTCTTC. It is translated as CASSLILGSEQFF. This chain links TRBV11-2 with TRBJ2-1; D is undetermined. Germline V CDR1 and CDR2: SGHAT, FQNNGV. With 2 bases removed from V and 9 bases from J, the gap between germline ends came to 11 bases. This CDR3 comprises 13 residues.

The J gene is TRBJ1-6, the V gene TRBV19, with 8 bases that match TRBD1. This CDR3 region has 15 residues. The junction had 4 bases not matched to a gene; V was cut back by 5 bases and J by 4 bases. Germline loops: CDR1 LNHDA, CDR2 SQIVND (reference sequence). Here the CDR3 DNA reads TGTGCCAGTAGTCGACAGGGGATGTATAATTCACCCCTCCACTTT. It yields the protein CASSRQGMYNSPLHF.